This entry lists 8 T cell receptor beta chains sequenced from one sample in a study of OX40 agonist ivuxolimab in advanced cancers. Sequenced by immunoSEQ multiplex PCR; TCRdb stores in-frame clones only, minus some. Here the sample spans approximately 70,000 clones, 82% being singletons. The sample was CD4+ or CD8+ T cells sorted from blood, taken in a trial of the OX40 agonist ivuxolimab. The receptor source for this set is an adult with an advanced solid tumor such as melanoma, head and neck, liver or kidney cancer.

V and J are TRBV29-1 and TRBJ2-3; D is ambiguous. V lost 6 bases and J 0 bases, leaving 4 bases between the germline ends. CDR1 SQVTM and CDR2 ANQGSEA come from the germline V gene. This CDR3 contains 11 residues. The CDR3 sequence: CSVGSTDTQYF. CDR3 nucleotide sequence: TGCAGCGTCGGGAGCACAGATACGCAGTATTTT.

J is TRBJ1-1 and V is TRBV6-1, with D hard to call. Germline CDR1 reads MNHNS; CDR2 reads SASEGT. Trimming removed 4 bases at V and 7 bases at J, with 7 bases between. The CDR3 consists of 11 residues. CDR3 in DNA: TGTGCCAGCAGTGGTCGAGGTGAAGCTTTCTTT. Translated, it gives CASSGRGEAFF.

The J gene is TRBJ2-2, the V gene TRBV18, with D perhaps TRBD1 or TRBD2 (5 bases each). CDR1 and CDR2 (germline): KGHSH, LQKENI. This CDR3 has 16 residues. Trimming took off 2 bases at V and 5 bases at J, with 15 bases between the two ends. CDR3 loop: CASSPWLQEVTGELFF. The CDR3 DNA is TGTGCCAGCTCACCATGGTTACAGGAGGTGACCGGGGAGCTGTTTTTT. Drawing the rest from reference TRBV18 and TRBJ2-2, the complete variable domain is NAGVMQNPRHLVRRRGQEARLRCSPMKGHSHVYWYRQLPEEGLKFMVYLQKENIIDESGMPKERFSAEFPKEGPSILRIQQVVRGDSAAYFCASSPWLQEVTGELFFGEGSRLTVL.

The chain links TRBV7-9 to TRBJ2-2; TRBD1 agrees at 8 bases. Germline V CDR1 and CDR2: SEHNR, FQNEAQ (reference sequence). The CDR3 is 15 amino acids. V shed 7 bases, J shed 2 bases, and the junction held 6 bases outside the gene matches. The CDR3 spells CASKADRGNTGELFF. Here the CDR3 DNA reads TGTGCCAGCAAAGCAGACAGGGGAAACACCGGGGAGCTGTTTTTT.

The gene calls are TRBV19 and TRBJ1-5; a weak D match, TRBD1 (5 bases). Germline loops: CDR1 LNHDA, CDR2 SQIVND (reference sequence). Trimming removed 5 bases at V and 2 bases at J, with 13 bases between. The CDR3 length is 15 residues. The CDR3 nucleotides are TGTGCCAGTAGTTTGGGGGGTTTGGGCAATCAGCCCCAGCATTTT. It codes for CASSLGGLGNQPQHF.

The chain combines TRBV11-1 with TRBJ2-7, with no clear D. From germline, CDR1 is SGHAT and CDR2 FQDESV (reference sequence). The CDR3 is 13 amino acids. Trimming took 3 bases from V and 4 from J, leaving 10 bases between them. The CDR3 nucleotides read TGTGCCAGCAGCTTTGGGTTTGGGTACGAGCAGTACTTC. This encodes CASSFGFGYEQYF.

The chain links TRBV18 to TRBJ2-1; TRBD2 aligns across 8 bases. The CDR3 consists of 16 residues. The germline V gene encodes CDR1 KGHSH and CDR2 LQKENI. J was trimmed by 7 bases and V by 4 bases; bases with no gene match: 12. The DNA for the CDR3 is TGTGCCAGCTCACGTACGAGCGGGGGAGGGGTGAATGAGCAGTTCTTC. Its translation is CASSRTSGGGVNEQFF. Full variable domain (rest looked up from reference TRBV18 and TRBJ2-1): NAGVMQNPRHLVRRRGQEARLRCSPMKGHSHVYWYRQLPEEGLKFMVYLQKENIIDESGMPKERFSAEFPKEGPSILRIQQVVRGDSAAYFCASSRTSGGGVNEQFFGPGTRLTVL.

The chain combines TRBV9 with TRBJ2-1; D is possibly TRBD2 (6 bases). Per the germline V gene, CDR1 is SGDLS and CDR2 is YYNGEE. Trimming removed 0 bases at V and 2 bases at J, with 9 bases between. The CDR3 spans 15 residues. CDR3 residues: CASSVDSGPYNEQFF. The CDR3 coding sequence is TGTGCCAGCAGCGTAGATAGCGGTCCCTACAATGAGCAGTTCTTC.